What follows are 23 T cell receptor beta chains derived from one specimen sequenced in a study of cytomegalovirus exposure and HLA in healthy donors. PCR amplification relied on 60 Vbeta primers (plus 13 Jbeta primers). The method was immunoSEQ multiplex PCR; TCRdb's version includes in-frame clones alone and lacks a portion of them. The table for this sample gives 150,000 to 200,000 clones. The sequenced material came from PBMCs. The receptors shown here come from a woman between 18 and 30 years old in good health and CMV-seropositive.

Points on this clone: One junction end disagrees with the germline gene, perhaps due to a read error. The chain combines TRBV7-7 with TRBJ2-5; 10 bases match TRBD1. The CDR3 covers 15 residues. The germline V gene encodes CDR1 SSHAT and CDR2 FNYEAQ (reference sequence). CDR3 nucleotides: TGTGCTAGCAGTACTCGACAGGGGGCCCAAGAGACCCAGTACTTC. Translating gives CASSTRQGAQETQYF.

This rearrangement joins TRBV19 to TRBJ2-5; 12 bases fit TRBD2. The germline V gene encodes CDR1 LNHDA and CDR2 SQIVND (reference sequence). The CDR3 runs 15 residues. With 6 bases clipped from V and 6 bases from J, the junction kept 8 bases outside the gene matches. The CDR3 reads CASRRSSGGDQTQYF. In nucleotides, the CDR3 is TGTGCCAGTAGACGTTCTAGCGGGGGGGATCAGACCCAGTACTTC.

The CDR3 region is CASSTTGSGNTIYF. In DNA, the CDR3 is TGTGCCAGCAGTACCACAGGGTCTGGAAACACCATATATTTT. The rearrangement uses TRBV25-1 and TRBJ1-3; the D gene is possibly TRBD1 (6 bases). In germline, CDR1 is MGHDK, CDR2 SYGVNS. Deletions cut 5 bases from V and 1 base from J, with 9 bases between. The CDR3 covers 14 residues.

The chain joins TRBV29-1 to TRBJ1-2; 7 nucleotides agree with TRBD1. The germline CDR1 and CDR2 sequences are SQVTM and ANQGSEA. The CDR3 has 14 amino acids. V lost 8 bases to trimming and J lost 3 bases; unmatched junction nucleotides: 12. The CDR3 DNA is TGCAGCCCGGGAGGGACAGAGACTGACTATGGCTACACCTTC. It is translated as CSPGGTETDYGYTF.

CDR3 coding DNA: TGCGCCAGCAGTGATGAGACAGGGGCGTTATACGAGCAGTACTTC. This translates into CASSDETGALYEQYF. The chain has TRBV10-1 and TRBJ2-5; 8 positions agree with TRBD1. The better agreement between TRBJ2-7 and the DNA end casts doubt on the J call. There are 15 residues in the CDR3. Germline V gene lookup returns CDR1 WNHNN and CDR2 SYGVQD (reference sequence).

V gene TRBV6-5 combines with J gene TRBJ2-5; 8 positions agree with TRBD2. The end of the DNA fits TRBJ2-7 better, so the J call may be wrong. Germline V lookup: CDR1 MNHEY, CDR2 SVGAGI. This CDR3 has 16 residues. In nucleotides, the CDR3 is TGTGCCAGCAGTTACTCTCTCGGGAGGGCCTCCTACGAGCAGTACTTC. It is translated as CASSYSLGRASYEQYF.

Points on this clone: The sample has other DNA sequences that encode this CDR3 too. This rearrangement joins TRBV6-5 to TRBJ1-1; unclear D gene. Germline-derived CDR1 and CDR2 are MNHEY and SVGAGI. This CDR3 has 15 amino acids. The V end was cut by 5 bases, the J end by 0 bases, with 13 bases between. Here the CDR3 reads CASSGRQALNTEAFF. The CDR3 DNA sequence: TGTGCCAGCAGTGGTCGACAAGCCTTGAACACTGAAGCTTTCTTT.

This chain links TRBV11-2 with TRBJ2-3; 7 bases fit TRBD2. Germline-derived CDR1 and CDR2 are SGHAT and FQNNGV. Trimming removed 7 bases from V and 3 bases from J; junction bases left unmatched: 10. The CDR3 extends over 15 amino acids. The CDR3 region has the DNA TGTGCCAGCACCATAACGGCGGGAGCAACAGATACGCAGTATTTT. This codes for CASTITAGATDTQYF.

CDR3 sequence reads: CASSEDQGHLKYEQYF. CDR3 nucleotide sequence: TGTGCCAGCAGTGAAGATCAGGGTCACCTCAAATACGAGCAGTACTTC. The V call is TRBV6-1, the J call TRBJ2-7, with D perhaps TRBD1 (5 bases). The CDR3 totals 16 residues. Germline V gene lookup returns CDR1 MNHNS and CDR2 SASEGT. Trimming stripped 1 base from V and 4 bases from J, with 17 bases between.

The chain uses TRBV29-1 and TRBJ1-1; D is uncertain. This CDR3 has 11 residues. The germline gives CDR1 SQVTM, CDR2 ANQGSEA. Trimming pared 1 base from V and 10 bases from J, leaving 10 bases between. For the CDR3, the DNA is TGCAGCGTTGAAGGGAGTAGAGGAGCTTTCTTT. Amino acids: CSVEGSRGAFF.

As to this clone: The same CDR3 also results from other DNA sequences found in this sample. CDR3 amino acids: CASSPSGQDGTEAFF. In DNA form, the CDR3 reads TGTGCCAGCTCACCATCCGGACAGGATGGAACTGAAGCTTTCTTT. This chain joins TRBV18 and TRBJ1-1; 7 bases agree with TRBD1. The CDR3 covers 15 residues. The J segment lost 5 bases and the V segment lost 2 bases, leaving 8 bases of the junction unmatched. Germline V lookup: CDR1 KGHSH, CDR2 LQKENI.

The genes are TRBV7-2 and TRBJ2-6, with D maybe TRBD1 (6 bases). V gave up 4 bases and J gave up 4 bases, with 14 bases separating them. CDR1 is SGHTA, CDR2 FQGNSA, per germline. The CDR3 is 16 amino acids. In DNA, the CDR3 is TGTGCCAGCAGCTCGTACACAGGGTCCGGGGCCAACGTCCTGACTTTC. This gives the protein CASSSYTGSGANVLTF.

About this clone: The junction departs from the called germline gene at one end, perhaps through a read error. V usage is TRBV6-5 and J usage is TRBJ1-4; 7 nucleotides line up with TRBD1. CDR3 size: 14 residues. The germline gives CDR1 MNHEY, CDR2 SVGAGI. CDR3 residues: CASKKGQNNKKLFF. The DNA of the CDR3 is TGTGCCAGCAAAAAGGGACAGAATAATAAAAAACTGTTTTTT.

The chain has TRBV9 and TRBJ2-1; 8 nucleotides match TRBD2. There are 17 residues in the CDR3. Germline trimming cut 0 bases from V and 7 bases from J; bases unmatched to any gene: 12. Germline V gene sequence: CDR1 SGDLS, CDR2 YYNGEE. The CDR3 DNA follows: TGTGCCAGCAGCGTAGATCACGGGAGGGCCGTCTATAATGAGCAGTTCTTC. This sequence encodes CASSVDHGRAVYNEQFF. Variable domain in full (rest from reference TRBV9 and TRBJ2-1): DSGVTQTPKHLITATGQRVTLRCSPRSGDLSVYWYQQSLDQGLQFLIQYYNGEERAKGNILERFSAQQFPDLHSELNLSSLELGDSALYFCASSVDHGRAVYNEQFFGPGTRLTVL.

The chain carries TRBV5-4 and TRBJ2-3; TRBD2 might be the D (6 bases). CDR3 length: 16 residues. Between the trimmed V and J ends, which lost 4 bases and 3 bases, there was a span of 18 bases. Per the germline V gene, CDR1 is SGHNT and CDR2 is YYREEE (reference sequence). The CDR3, as DNA: TGTGCCAGCAGCCCGTTCCCGGGGGAAGTTACAGATACGCAGTATTTT. Translation gives CASSPFPGEVTDTQYF.

With regard to this clone: Other DNA sequences in this specimen translate into the identical CDR3. This sequence joins TRBV9 and TRBJ1-4; no firm D call. The V gene's germline CDR1 is SGDLS and CDR2 YYNGEE. V was clipped by 2 bases and J by 4 bases, with 9 bases between them. The CDR3 consists of 14 residues. CDR3 amino acids: CASSVTGSNEKLFF. CDR3 in DNA: TGTGCCAGCAGCGTGACGGGGAGTAATGAAAAACTGTTTTTT.

The genes are TRBV29-1 and TRBJ2-2, with 7 bases fitting TRBD1. V lost 4 bases and J lost 7; bases outside the gene matches: 6. CDR3 size: 13 residues. CDR1 and CDR2 (germline): SQVTM, ANQGSEA. The CDR3 sequence is CSVAEGANGELFF. CDR3 DNA: TGCAGCGTTGCTGAGGGGGCGAACGGGGAGCTGTTTTTT.

This chain links TRBV11-1 with TRBJ2-7; TRBD1 agrees at 11 bases. J was trimmed by 6 bases and V by 6 bases; bases with no gene match: 4. There are 13 residues in the CDR3. The germline CDR1 and CDR2 sequences are SGHAT and FQDESV (reference sequence). The CDR3 DNA follows: TGTGCCAGCAGTTGGGACAGGGGGAGCGAGCAGTACTTC. This gives the protein CASSWDRGSEQYF.

The CDR3 bases are TGTGCCAGCAGCGCCGGACCAGGGGATCCGGAGACCCAGTACTTC. Protein product: CASSAGPGDPETQYF. The chain employs TRBV5-4 and TRBJ2-5, with D possibly being TRBD1 (6 bases). Germline CDR1 SGHNT, CDR2 YYREEE (reference sequence). The CDR3 totals 15 residues. Trimming shortened V by 4 bases and J by 5 bases, and 18 bases separated the two germline ends.

The J gene is TRBJ1-1, the V gene TRBV6-5; D is ambiguous. V was trimmed by 0 bases and J by 1 base, leaving 9 bases between them. The CDR3 runs to 15 residues. Germline V lookup: CDR1 MNHEY, CDR2 SVGAGI. The CDR3 nucleotides read TGTGCCAGCAGTTACTCGAGACATACGAACACTGAAGCTTTCTTT. This codes for CASSYSRHTNTEAFF.

For the CDR3, the DNA is TGTGCCACCCCTCGCGACAGCCCGTACACTGAAGCTTTCTTT. Amino acid sequence: CATPRDSPYTEAFF. V and J are TRBV27 and TRBJ1-1; D is perhaps TRBD1 (5 bases). V was cut by 10 bases and J by 3 bases, with 18 bases left in between. The CDR3 is made up of 14 amino acids. Germline V CDR1 and CDR2: MNHEY, SMNVEV (reference sequence).

The chain recombines TRBV4-2 with TRBJ2-2, with TRBD2 matching 8 bases. The CDR3 is made up of 14 amino acids. Per germline, CDR1 LGHNA and CDR2 YNFKEQ. Trimming at V came to 7 bases and at J to 3 bases, leaving 4 bases not matched to a gene. The CDR3 coding sequence is TGTGCCAGCAACGGGGGGGTAGACACCGGGGAGCTGTTTTTT. The encoded protein is CASNGGVDTGELFF.

The chain couples TRBV2 to TRBJ2-3, with 8 bases aligning to TRBD1. CDR3 size: 14 residues. The V gene's germline CDR1 is SNHLY and CDR2 FYNNEI. V was pared by 6 bases and J by 5 bases, with 7 bases of the junction left unmatched. CDR3 in amino acids: CASRDIGQGDTQYF. The CDR3 nucleotides are TGTGCCAGCAGGGACATAGGACAGGGAGATACGCAGTATTTT.